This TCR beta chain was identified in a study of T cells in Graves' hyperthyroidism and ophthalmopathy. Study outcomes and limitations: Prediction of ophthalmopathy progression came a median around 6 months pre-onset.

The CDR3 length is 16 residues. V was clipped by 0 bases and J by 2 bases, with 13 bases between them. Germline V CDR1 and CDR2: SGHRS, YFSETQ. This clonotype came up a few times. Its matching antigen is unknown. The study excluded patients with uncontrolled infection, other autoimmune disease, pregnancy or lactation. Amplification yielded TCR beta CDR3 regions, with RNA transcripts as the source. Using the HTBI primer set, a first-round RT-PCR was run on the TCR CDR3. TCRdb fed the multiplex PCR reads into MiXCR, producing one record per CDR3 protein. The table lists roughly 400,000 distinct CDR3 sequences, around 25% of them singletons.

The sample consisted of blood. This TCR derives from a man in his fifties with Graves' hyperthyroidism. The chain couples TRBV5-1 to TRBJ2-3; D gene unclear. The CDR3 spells CASSLVATASTDTQYF. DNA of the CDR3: TGCGCCAGCAGCTTGGTGGCAACAGCCTCCACAGATACGCAGTATTTT.